This is a list of T cell receptor beta chains from one sample in a study of control samples from healthy donors and cancer patients. Only in-frame clones appear in the TCRdb table, and some are missing; sequencing was by immunoSEQ multiplex PCR. Of around 170,000 clones listed, around 90% are singletons. The sequencing input was blood. These receptor sequences come from a woman in her forties or fifties in good health. The CDR3 runs from the conserved cysteine through the conserved F or W. The order of the fields is V gene, CDR3 protein.

TRBV7-8 | CASSLGAGGGEKLFF
TRBV6-6 | CASSSSLTGTNIQYF
TRBV21-1 | CASSKEVSGSYNEQFF
TRBV14 | CASSHGIRQGYTF
TRBV6-1 | CASSEYPGNYGYTF
TRBV10-3 | CAISESTAGGSEQYF
TRBV18 | CASSPTGQGGNQPQHF
TRBV19 | CASSIGTASNTEAFF
TRBV27 | CASSFGRGGDWNIQYF
TRBV7-9 | CASSPREDTQYF
TRBV30 | CAWSVPATNEKLFF
TRBV4-1 | CASSQGGLAGTNTGELFF
TRBV28 | CASIGQGRQPQHF
TRBV19 | CASSIPPGTSGLKRDTQYF
TRBV21-1 | CASSTALRRGKNIQYF
TRBV5-1 | CASKMIAGALFGTQYF
TRBV7-8 | CASSTRQGDQYF
TRBV4-3 | CASSQDRVGAKNIQYF
TRBV19 | CAIDGHSGAFF
TRBV10-3 | CAISESTGARGEFF
TRBV7-9 | CASSPLRSGGGAYNEQFF
TRBV28 | CASRGQGVVTEAFF
TRBV18 | CASKSSPGAPVEQYF
TRBV10-3 | CAISIQGAETQYF
TRBV14 | CASSQDLVAGELFF
TRBV4-1 | CASSQGRDRVGTEAFF
TRBV24-1 | CATSDSGTGGNQPQHF
TRBV2 | CASSVETNTEAFF
TRBV10-2 | CASSERRGGFYEQYF